The sequence of this T cell receptor (beta chain) was determined in a study of cytomegalovirus exposure and HLA in healthy donors. Overall study results and limits: HLA restriction was apparent for most CMV-associated TCR beta chains in a later analysis. A later analysis showed that HLA-associated TCR beta chains had undergone more clonal expansion than equally common others. In vitro checks showed that a few CMV-associated chains really do target CMV antigens.

Trimming stripped 0 bases from V and 5 bases from J, with 10 bases between. The CDR3 runs 15 residues. From germline, CDR1 is LGHNA and CDR2 YNFKEQ. Primers for the PCR totalled 60 Vbeta and 13 Jbeta. The data were produced by immunoSEQ multiplex PCR, yet TCRdb's version contains in-frame clones alone and is incomplete. The sample carries around 150,000 clones, approximately 80% recorded once. This clone was recorded a few times. The antigen is undetermined. The chain employs TRBV4-2 and TRBJ2-2; TRBD2 is a possible D gene (5 bases). The source is a woman between 18 and 30 years old in good health and CMV-seronegative. Sequencing input: PBMCs. The CDR3 DNA reads as TGTGCCAGCAGCCAAGATTTCGGGGAGACCGGGGAGCTGTTTTTT. Translation gives CASSQDFGETGELFF.